The entry that follows covers one T cell receptor beta chain sequence. Its binding antigen is unknown. The sample holds no much larger clone one base away, and base qualities are not on file. This sample was included in a study of T cells after yellow fever vaccination (dated by TCRdb to between 2017 and 2020). Concerning the study at large: The SMART-Seq v4 Ultra Low Input RNA kit was used to prepare libraries from fractions with low cell numbers. Bulk PBMC replicates and cell subsets were isolated from blood drawn at multiple timepoints before and after both primary and secondary immunization. Bulk TCR alpha and beta repertoires were sequenced longitudinally to track T-cell clones before and after primary and booster YFV17D yellow fever vaccination. The cohort comprised two healthy male donors, one aged 18 to 30 and one aged 30 to 40 years. Overall results and qualifications from the work: After the booster, most clones that had expanded after primary vaccination were detected again (nearly 98% of CD4 and around nine tenths of CD8), suggesting broad maintenance of memory. The secondary T-cell response was weaker than the primary response but faster, peaking on day 5 instead of day 15. Because abundant contaminating clonotypes from the bulk population could be contained in FACS-sorted repertoires, computational filtering was required. A small share of clonotypes was detected in both CD4 and CD8 compartments, with the overlap likely arising from convergent recombination. Only a couple of donors were included in the study, so the extent to which the findings can be generalized is limited.

Based on the germline V gene (reference sequence), the CDR1 and CDR2 sequences are LNHDA and SQIVND. V drops 6 bases and J drops 5 bases, leaving 13 bases in between. From cysteine to phenylalanine, the CDR3 is 13 amino acids long. Only the CDR3 DNA is retained, 39 bases long and in frame from the first base. The treatment or condition label, as the study defines it: live attenuated yellow fever vaccine strain. A standard Ficoll-Paque protocol was used to isolate PBMCs from peripheral blood. CD4 and CD8 T-cell fractions were isolated with Dynabeads CD4 and CD8 positive selection kits. TriZol was used to extract RNA from bulk PBMCs, CD4 and CD8 fractions, and dextramer-positive and dextramer-negative fractions. Sequencer: Illumina NovaSeq 6000. TCR cDNA was synthesized by 5'RACE template switching, which introduced a universal primer site and unique molecular identifiers. cDNA synthesis was primed from both the TCR alpha and TCR beta constant segments. Two PCR steps were used to amplify libraries, with sample barcodes and sequencing adapters being added in the second step. Sequencing of libraries was done on Illumina HiSeq 2500 (2x100 bp) or NovaSeq (2x150 bp). Concerning the study's data processing: MIGEC handled demultiplexing of reads and collapsing into UMI consensus sequences, while MiXCR performed V(D)J alignment. Using edgeR on replicate PBMC samples, clonotypes were called vaccine-responding if FDR was below 0.01 and the log2 fold change was above 5 up to day 15. Bulk clonotypes were assigned CD4 or CD8 identity according to which sequenced CD4 or CD8 repertoire held them at higher abundance. TCRdb reanalyzed the raw reads on its own, using fastp at Q25 for trimming and MiXCR for clone calling, and kept in-frame beta chains. For every CDR3 protein sequence, its rows merge into one entry that carries the most common genes and DNA. TCRdb's processing, not the authors', yielded these V and J calls. The sample table lists 120,000 or so distinct CDR3 sequences, approximately 16% of them with a count of one. In total, the top ten clones hold 40% to 45% of the sample.

Material: CD8+ T cells sorted from PBMCs, obtained 5 days after the yellow fever booster vaccination. This sequence originates from a man younger than 35 who received the YFV17D yellow fever vaccine. Recombination joined TRBV19 with TRBJ1-1, with no confidently assigned D gene. For the CDR3, the sequence is CASSPSSWTEAFF. The nucleotide sequence is given as TGTGCCAGTAGCCCAAGTTCGTGGACTGAAGCTTTCTTT.